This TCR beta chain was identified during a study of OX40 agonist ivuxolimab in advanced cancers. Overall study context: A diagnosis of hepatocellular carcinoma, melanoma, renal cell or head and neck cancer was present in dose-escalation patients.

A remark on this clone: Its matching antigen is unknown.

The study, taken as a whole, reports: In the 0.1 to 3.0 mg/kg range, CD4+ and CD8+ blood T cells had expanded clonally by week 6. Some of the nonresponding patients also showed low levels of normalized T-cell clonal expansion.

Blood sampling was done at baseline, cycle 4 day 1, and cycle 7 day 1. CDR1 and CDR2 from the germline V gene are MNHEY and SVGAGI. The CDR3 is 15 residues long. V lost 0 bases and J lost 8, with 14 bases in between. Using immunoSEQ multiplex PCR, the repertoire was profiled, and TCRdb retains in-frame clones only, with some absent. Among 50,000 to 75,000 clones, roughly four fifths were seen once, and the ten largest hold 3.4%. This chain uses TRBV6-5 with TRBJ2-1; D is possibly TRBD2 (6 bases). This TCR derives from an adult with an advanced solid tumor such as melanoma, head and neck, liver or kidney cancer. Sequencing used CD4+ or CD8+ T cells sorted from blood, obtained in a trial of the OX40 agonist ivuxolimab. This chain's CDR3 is CASSYSYQWGDEQFF. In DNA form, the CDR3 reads TGTGCCAGCAGTTACTCGTACCAGTGGGGGGATGAGCAGTTCTTC.